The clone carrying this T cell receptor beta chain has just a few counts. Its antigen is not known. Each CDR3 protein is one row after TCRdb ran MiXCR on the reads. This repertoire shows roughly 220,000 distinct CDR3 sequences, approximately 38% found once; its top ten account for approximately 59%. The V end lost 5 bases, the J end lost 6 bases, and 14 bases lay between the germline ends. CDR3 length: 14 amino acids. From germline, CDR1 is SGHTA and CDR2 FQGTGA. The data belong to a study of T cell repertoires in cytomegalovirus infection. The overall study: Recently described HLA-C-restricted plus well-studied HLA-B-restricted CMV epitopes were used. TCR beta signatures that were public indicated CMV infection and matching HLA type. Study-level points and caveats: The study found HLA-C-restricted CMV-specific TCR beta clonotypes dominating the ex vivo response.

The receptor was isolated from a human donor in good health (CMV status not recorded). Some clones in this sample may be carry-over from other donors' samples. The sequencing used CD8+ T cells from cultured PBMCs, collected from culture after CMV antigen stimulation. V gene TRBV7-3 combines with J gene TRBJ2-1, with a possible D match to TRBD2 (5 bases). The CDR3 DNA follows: TGTGCCAGCAGCATCGACGGGGTCGGCAATGAGCAGTTCTTC. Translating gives CASSIDGVGNEQFF.